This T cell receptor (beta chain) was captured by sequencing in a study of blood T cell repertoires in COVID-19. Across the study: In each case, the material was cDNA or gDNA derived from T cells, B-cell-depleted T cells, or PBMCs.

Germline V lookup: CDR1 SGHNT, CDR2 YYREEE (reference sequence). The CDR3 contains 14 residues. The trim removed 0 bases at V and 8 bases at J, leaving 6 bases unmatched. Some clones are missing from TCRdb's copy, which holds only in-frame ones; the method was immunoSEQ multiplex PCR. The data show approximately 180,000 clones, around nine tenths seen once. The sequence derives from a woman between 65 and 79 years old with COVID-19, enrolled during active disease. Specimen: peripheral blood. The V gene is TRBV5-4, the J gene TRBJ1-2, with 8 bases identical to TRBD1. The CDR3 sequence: CASSLGQGAGGYTF. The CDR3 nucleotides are TGTGCCAGCAGCTTGGGGCAGGGGGCGGGCGGCTACACCTTC.